This TCR beta chain came from a study of cytomegalovirus exposure and HLA in healthy donors. Study outcomes and limitations: The dataset shows that most TCR sequences were rare, while some public TCRs occurred in many donors. The study labeled roughly 160 TCR beta chains cytomegalovirus-associated. The classifier reportedly diagnosed cytomegalovirus status with high sensitivity and specificity.

A note on this clone: Its matching antigen is unknown.

CDR1 and CDR2 from the germline V gene are SQVTM and ANQGSEA. The V end was cut by 1 base, the J end by 3 bases, with 22 bases between. The CDR3 has 17 residues. Clones were read by immunoSEQ multiplex PCR, and TCRdb kept only the in-frame ones, dropping some. Found here are approximately 90,000 clones, roughly 92% of them singletons; the top ten hold about 1.1%. The chain is built from TRBV29-1 and TRBJ2-7; D may be TRBD2 (5 bases). This sequence was found in a woman younger than 45 in good health and CMV-seropositive. The sample consisted of PBMCs. The CDR3 coding sequence is TGCAGCGTTGAAGTTCCATTAGGCGGGTGGGGTCTCTACGAGCAGTACTTC. Amino acids: CSVEVPLGGWGLYEQYF.